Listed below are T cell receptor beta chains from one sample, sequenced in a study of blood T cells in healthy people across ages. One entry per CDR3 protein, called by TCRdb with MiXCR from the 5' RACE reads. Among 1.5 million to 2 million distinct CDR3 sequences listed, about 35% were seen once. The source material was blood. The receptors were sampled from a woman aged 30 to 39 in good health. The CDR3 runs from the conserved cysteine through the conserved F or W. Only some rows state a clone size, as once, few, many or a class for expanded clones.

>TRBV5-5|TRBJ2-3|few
CASSVDRFYGTDTQYF
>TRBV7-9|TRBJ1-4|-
CASSSPDRNNEKLFF
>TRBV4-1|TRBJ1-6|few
CASSQDIGAGRSPLHF
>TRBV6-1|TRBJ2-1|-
CASSELIMQPSEFF
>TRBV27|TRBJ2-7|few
CASSTSGTGAHEQYF
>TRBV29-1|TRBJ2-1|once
CSVEGVREPSHNEQFF
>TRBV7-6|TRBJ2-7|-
CASSLGRSNEQYF
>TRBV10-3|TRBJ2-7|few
CAISYGETYEQYF
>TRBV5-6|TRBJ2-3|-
CASQGLATSTDTQYF
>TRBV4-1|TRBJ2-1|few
CASSHPTVSSYNEQFF
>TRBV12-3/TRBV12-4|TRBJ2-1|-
CASTLQGGVYNEQFF
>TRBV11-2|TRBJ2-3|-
CASSLGLQNTQYF
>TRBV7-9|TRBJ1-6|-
CASSPTGQTGSSPLHF
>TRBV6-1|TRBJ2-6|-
CASNYRLAGIRRANVLTF
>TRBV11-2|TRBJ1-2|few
CASSLDFGAGYTF
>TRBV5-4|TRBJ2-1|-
CASSLSGGHPSSYNEQFF
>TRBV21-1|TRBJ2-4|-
CASSRRFRGGEQYF
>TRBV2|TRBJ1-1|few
CASTTNTEAFF
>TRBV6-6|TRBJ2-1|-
CATNPGGYNEQFF
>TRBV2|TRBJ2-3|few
CASSPPGSPVTDTQYF
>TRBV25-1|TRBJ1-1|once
CASKGPTEAFF
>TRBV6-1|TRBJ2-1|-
CAGQANYNEQFF
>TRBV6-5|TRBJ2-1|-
CASSSIQGLGSYNEQFF
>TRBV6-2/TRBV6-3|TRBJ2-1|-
CASSYSASGGEQFF
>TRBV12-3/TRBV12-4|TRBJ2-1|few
CASSFRIPGDEQFF
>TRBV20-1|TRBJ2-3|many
CSARDKGGGNVRGNTQYF
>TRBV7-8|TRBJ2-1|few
CASEVGANVEQFF
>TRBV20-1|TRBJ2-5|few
CSAWTSGGALRETQYF
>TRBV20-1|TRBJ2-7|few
CSASMSSGRSSYEQYF
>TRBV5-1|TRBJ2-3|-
CASSTGPTDTQYF
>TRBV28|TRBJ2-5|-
CASKGGTKRETQYF
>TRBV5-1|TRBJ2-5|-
CASRGGGWEETQYF
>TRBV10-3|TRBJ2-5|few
CAISESVGEVVTQYF
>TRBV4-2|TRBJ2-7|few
CASSQELAGAVSYEQYF
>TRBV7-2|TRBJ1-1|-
CASSPTGGVNTEAFF